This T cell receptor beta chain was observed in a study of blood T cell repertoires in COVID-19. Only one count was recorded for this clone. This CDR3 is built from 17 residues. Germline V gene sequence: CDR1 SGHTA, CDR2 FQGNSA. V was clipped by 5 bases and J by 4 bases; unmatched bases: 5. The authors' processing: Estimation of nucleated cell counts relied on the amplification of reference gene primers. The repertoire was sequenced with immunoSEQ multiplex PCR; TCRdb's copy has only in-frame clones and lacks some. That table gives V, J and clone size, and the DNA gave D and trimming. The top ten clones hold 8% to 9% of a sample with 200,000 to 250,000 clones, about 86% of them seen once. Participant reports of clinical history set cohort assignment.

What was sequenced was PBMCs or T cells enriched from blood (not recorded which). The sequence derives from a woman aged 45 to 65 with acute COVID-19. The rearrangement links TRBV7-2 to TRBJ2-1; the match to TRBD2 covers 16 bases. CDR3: CASSLGLAGGRYNEQFF. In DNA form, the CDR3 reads TGTGCCAGCAGCCTGGGACTAGCGGGGGGGCGGTACAATGAGCAGTTCTTC. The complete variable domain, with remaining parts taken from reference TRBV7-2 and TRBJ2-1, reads GAGVSQSPSNKVTEKGKDVELRCDPISGHTALYWYRQSLGQGLEFLIYFQGNSAPDKSGLPSDRFSAERTGGSVSTLTIQRTQQEDSAVYLCASSLGLAGGRYNEQFFGPGTRLTVL.